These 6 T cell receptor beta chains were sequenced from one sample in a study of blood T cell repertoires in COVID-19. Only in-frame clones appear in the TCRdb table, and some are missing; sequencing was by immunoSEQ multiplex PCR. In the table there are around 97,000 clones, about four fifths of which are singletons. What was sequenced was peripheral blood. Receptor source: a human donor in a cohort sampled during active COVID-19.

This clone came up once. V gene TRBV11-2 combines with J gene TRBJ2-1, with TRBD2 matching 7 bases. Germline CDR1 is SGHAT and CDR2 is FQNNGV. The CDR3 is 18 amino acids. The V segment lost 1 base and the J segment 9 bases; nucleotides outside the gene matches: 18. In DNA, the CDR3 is TGTGCCAGCAGCTTAGGCCTTATGGCGGGGGTTATCGACGGTGAGCAGTTCTTC. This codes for CASSLGLMAGVIDGEQFF.

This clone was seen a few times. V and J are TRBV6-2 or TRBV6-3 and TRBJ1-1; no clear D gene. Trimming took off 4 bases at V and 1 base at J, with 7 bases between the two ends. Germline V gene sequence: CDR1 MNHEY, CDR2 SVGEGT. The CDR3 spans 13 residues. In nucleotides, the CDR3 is TGTGCCAGCAGTTTTTCGCGGAACACTGAAGCTTTCTTT. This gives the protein CASSFSRNTEAFF.

The CDR3 here is CASSSFLEQFF. The CDR3 nucleotides are TGTGCCAGCAGCTCTTTTCTTGAGCAGTTCTTC. The chain has TRBV5-4 and TRBJ2-1; no reliable D call. The CDR3 has 11 amino acids. CDR1 and CDR2 (germline): SGHNT, YYREEE (reference sequence). V lost 3 bases and J lost 9, with 7 bases in between.

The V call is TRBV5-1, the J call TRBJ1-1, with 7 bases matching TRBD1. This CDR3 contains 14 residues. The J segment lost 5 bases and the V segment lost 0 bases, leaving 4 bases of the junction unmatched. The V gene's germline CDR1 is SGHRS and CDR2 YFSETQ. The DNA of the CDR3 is TGCGCCAGCAGCTTGGAGGGGGCGAATACTGAAGCTTTCTTT. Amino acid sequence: CASSLEGANTEAFF.

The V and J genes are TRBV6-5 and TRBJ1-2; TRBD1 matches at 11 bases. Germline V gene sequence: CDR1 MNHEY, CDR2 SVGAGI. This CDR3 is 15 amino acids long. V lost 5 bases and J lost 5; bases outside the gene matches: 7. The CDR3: CASSTGTGGGYGYTF. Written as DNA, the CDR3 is TGTGCCAGCAGTACCGGGACAGGGGGAGGATATGGCTACACCTTC.

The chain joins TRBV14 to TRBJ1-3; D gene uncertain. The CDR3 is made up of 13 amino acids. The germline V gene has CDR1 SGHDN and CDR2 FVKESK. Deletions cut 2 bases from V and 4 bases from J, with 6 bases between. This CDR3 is CASSQSRGNTIYF. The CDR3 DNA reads TGTGCCAGCAGCCAATCCAGGGGAAACACCATATATTTT. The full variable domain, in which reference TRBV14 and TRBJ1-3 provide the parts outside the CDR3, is EAGVTQFPSHSVIEKGQTVTLRCDPISGHDNLYWYRRVMGKEIKFLLHFVKESKQDESGMPNNRFLAERTGGTYSTLKVQPAELEDSGVYFCASSQSRGNTIYFGEGSWLTVV.